These T cell receptor beta chains were read from a single sample in a study. TCRdb itself ran the 5' RACE reads through MiXCR, one entry per CDR3 protein. The table has about 54,000 distinct CDR3 sequences, 15% to 20% seen once. Input material: naive CD4+ T cells sorted from blood. These receptors were obtained from a female donor with breast cancer. Each CDR3 is given with its conserved first and last residue. The order of the fields is CDR3 protein, CDR3 DNA, J gene, D gene, clone size, V gene. A D gene is named only where the DNA matches it firmly. Clone sizes are given selectively: once, few, many, or a class where the clone is expanded.

CDR3aa: CASSFEGRNGYTF; CDR3nt: TGTGCCAGCAGTTTTGAGGGGAGGAATGGCTACACCTTC; j_gene: TRBJ1-2; d_gene: NA; abundance: few; v_gene: TRBV12-3/TRBV12-4
CDR3aa: CASSPGVVGGSEAFF; CDR3nt: TGCGCCAGCAGCCCGGGGGTCGTGGGGGGCTCTGAAGCTTTCTTT; j_gene: TRBJ1-1; d_gene: NA; abundance: few; v_gene: TRBV5-1
CDR3aa: CTSSGVSSGRAGVDEQFF; CDR3nt: TGTACCAGCAGTGGAGTCTCTAGCGGGAGGGCCGGGGTGGATGAGCAGTTCTTC; j_gene: TRBJ2-1; d_gene: TRBD2; abundance: NA; v_gene: TRBV12-3/TRBV12-4
CDR3aa: CVSSYRGGAKNIQYF; CDR3nt: TGTGTCAGCAGTTACCGTGGGGGGGCCAAAAACATTCAGTACTTC; j_gene: TRBJ2-4; d_gene: NA; abundance: few; v_gene: TRBV6-5
CDR3aa: CASSDSGTNQETQYF; CDR3nt: TGTGCCAGCAGTGATTCCGGGACGAATCAAGAGACCCAGTACTTC; j_gene: TRBJ2-5; d_gene: NA; abundance: few; v_gene: TRBV28
CDR3aa: CASSLGHYYEQYF; CDR3nt: TGTGCCAGCAGCTTAGGACACTACTACGAGCAGTACTTC; j_gene: TRBJ2-7; d_gene: NA; abundance: few; v_gene: TRBV7-8
CDR3aa: CASSMDRAYGYTF; CDR3nt: TGTGCCAGCAGCATGGACAGAGCCTATGGCTACACCTTC; j_gene: TRBJ1-2; d_gene: NA; abundance: NA; v_gene: TRBV7-2
CDR3aa: CASSFDQVSYEQYF; CDR3nt: TGCGCCAGCAGCTTTGATCAGGTCTCCTACGAGCAGTACTTC; j_gene: TRBJ2-7; d_gene: NA; abundance: NA; v_gene: TRBV5-1
CDR3aa: CAATGRGYEQYF; CDR3nt: TGTGCCGCTACAGGGAGAGGCTACGAGCAGTACTTC; j_gene: TRBJ2-7; d_gene: NA; abundance: NA; v_gene: TRBV30
CDR3aa: CASRRSTEAFF; CDR3nt: TGTGCCAGCAGGCGGAGCACTGAAGCTTTCTTT; j_gene: TRBJ1-1; d_gene: NA; abundance: NA; v_gene: TRBV28
CDR3aa: CASSLTGKTQYF; CDR3nt: TGTGCCAGCAGCTTAACCGGGAAAACGCAGTATTTT; j_gene: TRBJ2-3; d_gene: NA; abundance: NA; v_gene: TRBV7-9
CDR3aa: CASSTYGNNEQFF; CDR3nt: TGTGCCAGCAGTACCTACGGGAACAATGAGCAGTTCTTC; j_gene: TRBJ2-1; d_gene: NA; abundance: NA; v_gene: TRBV27
CDR3aa: CASSPSGAGTDTQYF; CDR3nt: TGTGCCAGCAGCCCCTCGGGAGCAGGCACAGATACGCAGTATTTT; j_gene: TRBJ2-3; d_gene: NA; abundance: many; v_gene: TRBV7-2
CDR3aa: CASSFTFSAAYEQYF; CDR3nt: TGCGCCAGCAGCTTTACTTTTTCAGCGGCCTACGAGCAGTACTTC; j_gene: TRBJ2-7; d_gene: NA; abundance: medium-sized; v_gene: TRBV5-1
CDR3aa: CASSPRTGNTIYF; CDR3nt: TGTGCCAGCAGCCCCCGTACTGGAAACACCATATATTTT; j_gene: TRBJ1-3; d_gene: NA; abundance: NA; v_gene: TRBV7-8
CDR3aa: CASSFRFSNEQFF; CDR3nt: TGTGCCAGCAGCTTCCGGTTTAGCAATGAGCAGTTCTTC; j_gene: TRBJ2-1; d_gene: NA; abundance: NA; v_gene: TRBV11-2
CDR3aa: CASSISGGVSYEQYF; CDR3nt: TGTGCCAGCAGCATTAGCGGGGGCGTCTCCTACGAGCAGTACTTC; j_gene: TRBJ2-7; d_gene: TRBD2; abundance: many; v_gene: TRBV9
CDR3aa: CASSPAGTGKYNEQFF; CDR3nt: TGTGCCAGCAGCCCTGCCGGGACAGGCAAATACAATGAGCAGTTCTTC; j_gene: TRBJ2-1; d_gene: TRBD1; abundance: many; v_gene: TRBV6-5
CDR3aa: CASSLNLGGSNQPQHF; CDR3nt: TGTGCCAGCAGCTTAAATTTGGGGGGAAGCAATCAGCCCCAGCATTTT; j_gene: TRBJ1-5; d_gene: NA; abundance: NA; v_gene: TRBV7-9
CDR3aa: CASSLGSNTGELFF; CDR3nt: TGCGCCAGCAGTCTGGGTTCGAACACCGGGGAGCTGTTTTTT; j_gene: TRBJ2-2; d_gene: NA; abundance: few; v_gene: TRBV5-1
CDR3aa: CSVGIHPGTVGLAGGYTF; CDR3nt: TGCAGCGTTGGGATCCACCCCGGGACAGTGGGACTTGCGGGAGGCTACACCTTC; j_gene: TRBJ1-2; d_gene: TRBD1; abundance: NA; v_gene: TRBV29-1
CDR3aa: CASSYGTSGNIQYF; CDR3nt: TGCGCCAGCAGCTACGGGACTAGCGGAAACATTCAGTACTTC; j_gene: TRBJ2-4; d_gene: TRBD2; abundance: NA; v_gene: TRBV5-1
CDR3aa: CSARPEAYNSPLHF; CDR3nt: TGCAGTGCTAGGCCCGAGGCTTATAATTCACCCCTCCACTTT; j_gene: TRBJ1-6; d_gene: NA; abundance: NA; v_gene: TRBV20-1
CDR3aa: CASSLGRGTDTQYF; CDR3nt: TGTGCCAGCAGTTTGGGAAGGGGCACAGATACGCAGTATTTT; j_gene: TRBJ2-3; d_gene: NA; abundance: few; v_gene: TRBV12-3/TRBV12-4
CDR3aa: CASSFIVGSLNIQYF; CDR3nt: TGTGCCAGCAGCTTCATAGTTGGGTCCTTAAACATTCAGTACTTC; j_gene: TRBJ2-4; d_gene: NA; abundance: few; v_gene: TRBV7-9
CDR3aa: CASSVDSSADQPQHF; CDR3nt: TGTGCCAGCAGCGTGGATTCTTCTGCTGATCAGCCCCAGCATTTT; j_gene: TRBJ1-5; d_gene: NA; abundance: NA; v_gene: TRBV9
CDR3aa: CSVEGDSSYNSPLHF; CDR3nt: TGCAGCGTTGAAGGGGACAGCTCCTATAATTCACCCCTCCACTTT; j_gene: TRBJ1-6; d_gene: TRBD1; abundance: many; v_gene: TRBV29-1
CDR3aa: CASSLRGTGTEAFF; CDR3nt: TGTGCCAGCAGCTTACGGGGTACTGGTACTGAAGCTTTCTTT; j_gene: TRBJ1-1; d_gene: NA; abundance: few; v_gene: TRBV7-3
CDR3aa: CASSLGALGLYGYTF; CDR3nt: TGTGCCAGCAGCTTAGGAGCCCTAGGCCTCTATGGCTACACCTTC; j_gene: TRBJ1-2; d_gene: NA; abundance: few; v_gene: TRBV11-2
CDR3aa: CSAWGQVAFF; CDR3nt: TGCAGTGCTTGGGGGCAGGTCGCTTTCTTT; j_gene: TRBJ1-1; d_gene: NA; abundance: many; v_gene: TRBV20-1
CDR3aa: CAWSGSEWQYF; CDR3nt: TGTGCCTGGAGTGGATCAGAGTGGCAGTACTTC; j_gene: TRBJ2-7; d_gene: NA; abundance: few; v_gene: TRBV30
CDR3aa: CASSFRHLNEAFF; CDR3nt: TGTGCCAGCAGTTTCAGACACCTAAATGAAGCTTTCTTT; j_gene: TRBJ1-1; d_gene: NA; abundance: few; v_gene: TRBV12-3/TRBV12-4
CDR3aa: CASSLAGEPGANVLTF; CDR3nt: TGTGCCAGCAGCTTAGCCGGGGAGCCTGGGGCCAACGTCCTGACTTTC; j_gene: TRBJ2-6; d_gene: NA; abundance: medium-sized; v_gene: TRBV7-2
CDR3aa: CASSLGSGANVLTF; CDR3nt: TGTGCCAGCAGCTTAGGGTCTGGGGCCAACGTCCTGACTTTC; j_gene: TRBJ2-6; d_gene: NA; abundance: many; v_gene: TRBV7-2
CDR3aa: CASSPGQGRTEAFF; CDR3nt: TGTGCCAGCAGCCCCGGACAGGGTAGGACTGAAGCTTTCTTT; j_gene: TRBJ1-1; d_gene: TRBD1; abundance: few; v_gene: TRBV7-3
CDR3aa: CASSPTGEYGYTF; CDR3nt: TGTGCCAGCAGCCCCACCGGGGAATATGGCTACACCTTC; j_gene: TRBJ1-2; d_gene: NA; abundance: many; v_gene: TRBV7-3
CDR3aa: CSVEDRQAGTGELFF; CDR3nt: TGCAGCGTTGAAGATCGGCAGGCGGGCACCGGGGAGCTGTTTTTT; j_gene: TRBJ2-2; d_gene: NA; abundance: NA; v_gene: TRBV29-1
CDR3aa: CASSPVVAGGTDTQYF; CDR3nt: TGTGCCAGCAGCCCGGTGGTAGCGGGGGGCACAGATACGCAGTATTTT; j_gene: TRBJ2-3; d_gene: TRBD2; abundance: NA; v_gene: TRBV7-8
CDR3aa: CASSPPGQRETQYF; CDR3nt: TGTGCCAGCAGTCCTCCAGGACAACGTGAGACCCAGTACTTC; j_gene: TRBJ2-5; d_gene: NA; abundance: many; v_gene: TRBV6-2/TRBV6-3
CDR3aa: CASSFQGGNTEAFF; CDR3nt: TGCGCCAGCAGCTTCCAGGGGGGTAACACTGAAGCTTTCTTT; j_gene: TRBJ1-1; d_gene: TRBD1; abundance: few; v_gene: TRBV5-1
CDR3aa: CASSPRQGADTGQYF; CDR3nt: TGCGCCAGCAGCCCGAGACAGGGGGCGGACACGGGGCAGTACTTC; j_gene: TRBJ2-7; d_gene: TRBD1; abundance: many; v_gene: TRBV5-1
CDR3aa: CASSLIQVNTEAFF; CDR3nt: TGTGCCAGCAGTTTAATCCAGGTGAACACTGAAGCTTTCTTT; j_gene: TRBJ1-1; d_gene: NA; abundance: few; v_gene: TRBV28
CDR3aa: CSVESWGGDGYTF; CDR3nt: TGCAGCGTTGAATCTTGGGGGGGCGATGGCTACACCTTC; j_gene: TRBJ1-2; d_gene: NA; abundance: medium-sized; v_gene: TRBV29-1
CDR3aa: CASSLAGGGPSISYNEQFF; CDR3nt: TGTGCCAGCAGCTTGGCCGGGGGAGGGCCTTCCATCTCCTACAATGAGCAGTTCTTC; j_gene: TRBJ2-1; d_gene: TRBD2; abundance: NA; v_gene: TRBV5-5
CDR3aa: CASSPTLKGEQFF; CDR3nt: TGTGCCAGCAGCCCGACTTTGAAAGGTGAGCAGTTCTTC; j_gene: TRBJ2-1; d_gene: NA; abundance: NA; v_gene: TRBV7-2
CDR3aa: CSAAVLPANNEQFF; CDR3nt: TGCAGTGCCGCGGTACTACCAGCTAACAATGAGCAGTTCTTC; j_gene: TRBJ2-1; d_gene: NA; abundance: many; v_gene: TRBV20-1